This is a list of T cell receptor beta chains from one sample in a study of OX40 agonist ivuxolimab in advanced cancers. Measured with immunoSEQ multiplex PCR; TCRdb has only the in-frame clones, and not every one. There are about 26,000 clones in the sample; roughly 77% occur only once, and roughly 33% lies in the top ten. This specimen was CD4+ or CD8+ T cells sorted from blood, taken in a trial of the OX40 agonist ivuxolimab. These TCRs come from an adult with an advanced solid tumor such as melanoma, head and neck, liver or kidney cancer. Both conserved end residues are part of each CDR3. A D gene is named only where the DNA matches it firmly. Size tells how often a clone was seen (once, few, many) or the class of an expanded clone, and some rows leave it out.

TRBJ2-7	TRBV9	NA	NA	TGTGCCAGCAGCGGACGAGAGGTCTACGAGCAGTACTTC	CASSGREVYEQYF
TRBJ1-2	TRBV28	NA	TRBD1	TGTGCCAGCGACGACAGGGGGTTAGGCTATGGCTACACCTTC	CASDDRGLGYGYTF
TRBJ2-7	TRBV4-2	NA	TRBD1	TGTGCCAGCAGCCAAGACCCACAGGGGGATTTCTACGAGCAGTACTTC	CASSQDPQGDFYEQYF
TRBJ2-2	TRBV4-2	NA	NA	TGTGCCAGCAGCCAAGAGGGACCCACCGGGGAGCTGTTTTTT	CASSQEGPTGELFF
TRBJ2-1	TRBV7-8	NA	NA	TGTGCCAGCAGCTTAGATGGGGGGTCAATTTACAATGAGCAGTTCTTC	CASSLDGGSIYNEQFF
TRBJ2-2	TRBV7-3	NA	TRBD2	TGTGCCAGCGCTTCTGCGGGAGGGAACACCGGGGAGCTGTTTTTT	CASASAGGNTGELFF
TRBJ2-7	TRBV20-1	NA	NA	TGCAGTGCTAGAGCTGATGGAGGGCAGTACTTC	CSARADGGQYF
TRBJ2-7	TRBV2	NA	TRBD1	TGTGCCAGCCGGGACAGGGGGGCCACCTACGAGCAGTACTTC	CASRDRGATYEQYF
TRBJ1-4	TRBV6-1	few	TRBD1	TGTGCCAGCAGTGAAAAGGAGACAGGGGGGGAAAAACTGTTTTTT	CASSEKETGGEKLFF
TRBJ2-1	TRBV19	NA	NA	TGTGCCAGTAGGGTGGGACTTCCCTTTGAGGGGTCCTACAATGAGCAGTTCTTC	CASRVGLPFEGSYNEQFF
TRBJ2-2	TRBV15	NA	NA	TGTGCCACCAGCAGAGATTTGTTAGTGGGGGGATTGTCCGGGGAGCTGTTTTTT	CATSRDLLVGGLSGELFF
TRBJ1-5	TRBV10-1	NA	NA	TGCGCCAGCAGTCCCTGGGGGACCCAACATGCCAATCAGCCCCAGCATTTT	CASSPWGTQHANQPQHF
TRBJ1-1	TRBV5-1	NA	NA	TGCGCCAGCAGACTGAGTGGTGGGAGGGGCACTGAAGCTTTCTTT	CASRLSGGRGTEAFF
TRBJ2-5	TRBV4-1	NA	NA	TGCGCCAGCAGCTATGGGGGCCTAGCGTCTACGTCGGAGACCCAGTACTTC	CASSYGGLASTSETQYF
TRBJ1-2	TRBV15	NA	NA	TGTGCCACCAGCAGAGCTCCTACTAGCTACACCTTC	CATSRAPTSYTF
TRBJ1-3	TRBV5-4	NA	NA	TGTGCCAGCAGCTTGGCTGTAGGGTTATTTGGAAACACCATATATTTT	CASSLAVGLFGNTIYF
TRBJ2-3	TRBV15	NA	NA	TGTGCCACCAGCAGGTCCTGGGAAGGTTCAGATACGCAGTATTTT	CATSRSWEGSDTQYF
TRBJ2-7	TRBV7-9	NA	NA	TGTGCCAGCAGCTTACGGCCCTACGAGCAGTACTTC	CASSLRPYEQYF
TRBJ2-1	TRBV13	NA	NA	TGTGCCAGCAGCTCCCGGGACACATACAATGAGCAGTTCTTC	CASSSRDTYNEQFF
TRBJ1-5	TRBV14	NA	NA	TGTGCCAGCAGCCAGGGAAGTCAGCCCCAGCATTTT	CASSQGSQPQHF
TRBJ1-2	TRBV13	NA	NA	TGTGCCAGCAGCTTCCACGCGCAGCCGGTCGTCTACACCTTC	CASSFHAQPVVYTF
TRBJ2-3	TRBV7-9	NA	TRBD2	TGTGCCAGCAGCTCGTCCGGCCTAGCGGGACATTCGGATACGCAGTATTTT	CASSSSGLAGHSDTQYF
TRBJ2-7	TRBV11-3	NA	NA	TGTGCCAGCAGTCGATTGGCTAGCGTCGACTACGAGCAGTACTTC	CASSRLASVDYEQYF
TRBJ2-3	TRBV5-6	NA	TRBD1	TGTGCCAGCAGCAAGGGACAGGGGGCCGGAGATACGCAGTATTTT	CASSKGQGAGDTQYF
TRBJ2-7	TRBV4-2	once	NA	TGTGCCAGCAGCCAAGGGGGTTACGAGCAGTACTTC	CASSQGGYEQYF
TRBJ2-1	TRBV11-2	NA	TRBD1	TGTGCCAGCAGGGTGACAGGGTGGGGCAATGAGCAGTTCTTC	CASRVTGWGNEQFF
TRBJ1-6	TRBV5-1	few	NA	TGCGCCAGCAGCTTGGTGGGGCCGGGTAATTCACCCCTCCACTTT	CASSLVGPGNSPLHF
TRBJ2-7	TRBV11-2	NA	NA	TGTGCCAGCAGCTTATCTCAGGCCTACGAGCAGTACTTC	CASSLSQAYEQYF
TRBJ2-2	TRBV7-9	few	NA	TGTGCCAGCAGCGCCGGCGTTGCCGGGGAGCTGTTTTTT	CASSAGVAGELFF
TRBJ2-2	TRBV2	few	NA	TGTGCCAGCAGTCAACCCAGGGAAGACACCGGGGAGCTGTTTTTT	CASSQPREDTGELFF
TRBJ1-1	TRBV6-5	NA	NA	TGTGCCAGCAGTTACTCGAGCTACACTGAAGCTTTCTTT	CASSYSSYTEAFF
TRBJ2-2	TRBV4-1	NA	NA	TGCGCCAGCAGCCCGTCGTTCGGGGGCGGGGAGCTGTTTTTT	CASSPSFGGGELFF
TRBJ2-1	TRBV7-2	NA	NA	TGTGCCAGCAGCTTAACTGGCAGCTCCTACAATGAGCAGTTCTTC	CASSLTGSSYNEQFF
TRBJ2-5	TRBV11-2	few	NA	TGTGCCAGCAGCTCAGGAGGGCTGGAGACCCAGTACTTC	CASSSGGLETQYF
TRBJ1-1	TRBV28	NA	NA	TGTGCCAGCAGTCCCGTTCGGGCGAACACTGAAGCTTTCTTT	CASSPVRANTEAFF